This T cell receptor beta chain derives from a study of shared clonotypes between healthy human individuals. In the study overall: Donor ages ranged 18 to 49 years: a couple of women, a few men.

Donors, without exception, were Caucasian adults residing in Nashville, Tennessee. As for this clone: The antigen remains unidentified.

The method was immunoSEQ multiplex PCR; TCRdb's version includes in-frame clones alone and lacks a portion of them. The sample holds more than 2,000,000 clones, approximately 95% seen once. The CDR3 loop spans 17 amino acids. V lost 4 bases to trimming and J lost 9 bases; unmatched junction nucleotides: 14. Germline CDR1 SEHNR, CDR2 FQNEAQ (reference sequence). General observations from the study: Memory subsets generally showed smaller estimated richness than naive subsets did.

This TCR came from a man in his late teens or twenties in good health. Some clones in this sample may be carry-over from other donors' samples. This chain links TRBV7-9 with TRBJ2-1; 11 bases map to TRBD2. What was sequenced was naive CD4+ T cells from PBMCs. Subset meaning: CD45RA+ positively selected. CDR3 residues: CASSSDRLAGLGGEQFF. CDR3 in DNA: TGTGCCAGCAGCTCTGACAGACTAGCGGGATTGGGTGGTGAGCAGTTCTTC.